The 24 T cell receptor beta chains in this list originate from one sample, sequenced in a study of T-cell memory formation after mild COVID-19. TCRdb passed the 5' RACE reads through MiXCR, listing each CDR3 protein once. The top ten clones hold under 15% of a sample with roughly 550,000 distinct CDR3 sequences, just over 20% of them seen once. Sequenced: PBMCs or a T cell subset sorted from them (not recorded which). These receptors all come from an adult woman who had mild COVID-19 (a few samples of this study predate the infection). Cell type and time point are not known.

This clonotype appeared many times. The rearrangement uses TRBV3-1 and TRBJ2-6, with 7 bases matching TRBD1. The germline V gene encodes CDR1 LGHDT and CDR2 YNNKEL (reference sequence). V shed 1 base, J shed 3 bases, and the junction held 0 bases outside the gene matches. This CDR3 has 15 amino acids. The CDR3 DNA follows: TGTGCCAGCAGCCAAGGGACAGGTGGGGCCAACGTCCTGACTTTC. This encodes CASSQGTGGANVLTF. Using reference TRBV3-1 and TRBJ2-6 for the parts outside the CDR3, the full variable domain is DTAVSQTPKYLVTQMGNDKSIKCEQNLGHDTMYWYKQDSKKFLKIMFSYNNKELIINETVPNRFSPKSPDKAHLNLHINSLELGDSAVYFCASSQGTGGANVLTFGAGSRLTVL.

V gene TRBV29-1 combines with J gene TRBJ1-2, with 7 bases lining up with TRBD1. The CDR3 consists of 13 residues. In germline, CDR1 is SQVTM, CDR2 ANQGSEA. The trim removed 4 bases at V and 6 bases at J, leaving 8 bases unmatched. CDR3 region: CSVGRQGGNGYTF. For the CDR3, the DNA is TGCAGCGTTGGTCGACAGGGCGGGAATGGCTACACCTTC.

The chain has TRBV28 and TRBJ2-3; 10 bases match TRBD2. The V segment lost 3 bases and the J segment 3 bases; nucleotides outside the gene matches: 12. Germline CDR1 reads MDHEN; CDR2 reads SYDVKM. The CDR3 is 18 residues long. The CDR3 sequence: CASSLASGSGVLTDTQYF. CDR3 in DNA: TGTGCCAGCAGTTTGGCTAGCGGGAGTGGGGTTTTGACAGATACGCAGTATTTT.

In its sample, this clonotype was seen a few times. The chain employs TRBV12-3 or TRBV12-4 and TRBJ2-3, with a tentative D call TRBD1 (5 bases). V was pared by 3 bases and J by 11 bases, with 12 bases between. This CDR3 is 12 amino acids long. The CDR3 nucleotides are TGTGCCAGCAGTTTTTCCCGGACACTGCAGTATTTT. Translation gives CASSFSRTLQYF.

The chain recombines TRBV18 with TRBJ2-1, with D perhaps TRBD2 (6 bases). The V end was cut by 4 bases, the J end by 6 bases, with 13 bases between. The CDR3 has 14 amino acids. The germline CDR1 and CDR2 sequences are KGHSH and LQKENI. The CDR3 nucleotides are TGTGCCAGCTCACTGAGGGAGGAGGGCAATGAGCAGTTCTTC. Translated: CASSLREEGNEQFF. The full variable domain, completed using reference TRBV18 and TRBJ2-1, is NAGVMQNPRHLVRRRGQEARLRCSPMKGHSHVYWYRQLPEEGLKFMVYLQKENIIDESGMPKERFSAEFPKEGPSILRIQQVVRGDSAAYFCASSLREEGNEQFFGPGTRLTVL.

This clonotype turned up a few times. CDR3 residues: CASSPGLAGGLSYEQYF. The DNA for the CDR3 is TGTGCCAGCAGTCCGGGACTAGCGGGAGGGCTCTCCTACGAGCAGTACTTC. The chain recombines TRBV12-3 or TRBV12-4 with TRBJ2-7; 16 nucleotides line up with TRBD2. The CDR3 sequence is 17 residues long. With V trimmed by 5 bases and J by 0 bases, 4 bases remained unmatched.

This clonotype was counted a few times. The chain recombines TRBV6-2 or TRBV6-3 with TRBJ1-6; perhaps TRBD1 as D (6 bases). Germline V gives CDR1 MNHEY, CDR2 SVGEGT. This CDR3 has 14 residues. V gave up 7 bases and J gave up 8 bases, with 15 bases separating them. The CDR3 region is CASTGAGSHSPLHF. Here the CDR3 DNA reads TGTGCCAGCACGGGGGCCGGAAGTCATTCACCCCTCCACTTT.

This clonotype was seen many times. A junction end diverges from the germline sequence, so it may reflect a read error. This chain connects TRBV5-1 to TRBJ1-1; unclear D gene. This CDR3 contains 13 residues. Germline assignment: CDR1 SGHRS and CDR2 YFSETQ. CDR3 nucleotides: TGTGCCAGCAGCTTGAGGCCCAACACTGAAGCTTTCTTT. Translation: CASSLRPNTEAFF.

This chain uses TRBV6-2 or TRBV6-3 with TRBJ2-3, with 7 bases that match TRBD1. CDR3 length: 15 residues. The germline V gene encodes CDR1 MNHEY and CDR2 SVGEGT. V was clipped by 7 bases and J by 4 bases; unmatched bases: 11. The CDR3 region has the DNA TGTGCCAGCACCTATGCCAGGGGGAGCCCAGATACGCAGTATTTT. This gives the protein CASTYARGSPDTQYF.

This clonotype was seen more than once but under ten times. This chain links TRBV20-1 with TRBJ1-1; D is possibly TRBD1 (6 bases). Trimming pared 7 bases from V and 3 bases from J, leaving 15 bases between. This CDR3 region has 13 residues. Per the germline V gene, CDR1 is DFQATT and CDR2 is SNEGSKA (reference sequence). The DNA of the CDR3 is TGCAGTGAGGCACAGGGAGGGGACACTGAAGCTTTCTTT. As protein: CSEAQGGDTEAFF.

The rearrangement uses TRBV5-6 and TRBJ1-3; TRBD1 matches at 9 bases. Germline lookup yields CDR1 SGHDT and CDR2 YYEEEE. CDR3 length: 19 residues. V shed 7 bases and J 2 bases; nucleotides not matched to a gene: 19. The chain's CDR3 is CASLPGTGLTRGPGNTIYF. The CDR3 nucleotides read TGTGCCAGCCTCCCCGGGACAGGGTTGACCAGGGGACCTGGAAACACCATATATTTT.

The CDR3 DNA sequence: TGTGCCAGTATGGTGACTAGCGGGGTGGGTCTTGAGCAGTTCTTC. This codes for CASMVTSGVGLEQFF. This chain links TRBV19 with TRBJ2-1, with TRBD2 identical over 11 bases. The length of the CDR3 is 15 residues. Germline lookup yields CDR1 LNHDA and CDR2 SQIVND (reference sequence). Trimming at V came to 7 bases and at J to 9 bases, leaving 11 bases not matched to a gene.

The chain links TRBV12-3 or TRBV12-4 to TRBJ1-1; 9 bases agree with TRBD1. Trimming at V came to 7 bases and at J to 13 bases, leaving 16 bases not matched to a gene. The CDR3 is 14 amino acids. In DNA form, the CDR3 reads TGTGCCAGCACCAAAGGAGGACAGGGGCCCCACGTTTTCTTT. Translated: CASTKGGQGPHVFF.

This clonotype appeared a few times. This chain uses TRBV24-1 with TRBJ2-1; 9 bases match TRBD1. Germline CDR1 and CDR2: KGHDR and SFDVKD. With V trimmed by 0 bases and J by 8 bases, 13 bases remained unmatched. This CDR3 contains 18 residues. CDR3 sequence reads: CATSDLGAGQGEIHEQFF. The CDR3 DNA reads as TGTGCCACCAGTGATTTGGGCGCGGGACAGGGTGAGATCCATGAGCAGTTCTTC.

This rearrangement joins TRBV5-6 to TRBJ2-5; perhaps TRBD1 as D (6 bases). V was cut by 0 bases and J by 5 bases, with 17 bases left in between. The length of the CDR3 is 16 residues. CDR1 and CDR2 (germline): SGHDT, YYEEEE. CDR3 DNA: TGTGCCAGCAGCTTGGGGGCAGGGGTCTTCAGGGAGACCCAGTACTTC. It encodes CASSLGAGVFRETQYF.

This clonotype has just a few counts. The chain has TRBV6-5 and TRBJ2-7, with D possibly TRBD1 on 6 matching bases. The germline V and J ends were trimmed by 5 bases and 3 bases, with 14 bases remaining between them. The CDR3 has 14 residues. From germline, CDR1 is MNHEY and CDR2 SVGAGI. The CDR3 nucleotides are TGTGCCAGCAGTACCAATGACAGGTTCTACGAGCAGTACTTC. This translates into CASSTNDRFYEQYF.

The V gene is TRBV7-2, the J gene TRBJ2-2; 10 nucleotides line up with TRBD2. Germline CDR1 SGHTA, CDR2 FQGNSA. CDR3 size: 17 residues. V dropped 3 bases and J dropped 8; count of bases not matched to a gene: 12. CDR3 sequence (DNA): TGTGCCAGCAGCTTCCAGCGGGGGGGCCTTCTGAGGGGGGAGCTGTTTTTT. This encodes CASSFQRGGLLRGELFF.

Here the CDR3 DNA reads TGTGCCAGTAGTATATTGGAGGGTATCCAGCATTTT. Encoded protein: CASSILEGIQHF. V gene TRBV19 combines with J gene TRBJ1-5; no clear D gene. Per germline, CDR1 LNHDA and CDR2 SQIVND (reference sequence). Deletions cut 2 bases from V and 12 bases from J, with 11 bases between. This CDR3 has 12 residues.

This clonotype has ten or more counts. An end of the junction does not agree with germline; a read error may underlie this. This chain connects TRBV7-2 to TRBJ2-3; perhaps TRBD2 as D (6 bases). Germline V lookup: CDR1 SGHTA, CDR2 FQGNSA. The CDR3 loop spans 15 amino acids. In nucleotides, the CDR3 is TGCGCCAGCAGCTTGGGGGGAGCTAGCACAGATACGCAGTATTTT. Translating it yields CASSLGGASTDTQYF.

The chain employs TRBV27 and TRBJ2-5; TRBD1 aligns across 10 bases. Germline values: CDR1 MNHEY, CDR2 SMNVEV (reference sequence). V dropped 6 bases and J dropped 6; count of bases not matched to a gene: 10. The CDR3 has 15 residues. CDR3 sequence reads: CASSHNPGQGKTQYF. The DNA for the CDR3 is TGTGCCAGCAGCCATAACCCGGGACAGGGGAAGACCCAGTACTTC.

This clonotype was counted only a few times. The V and J genes are TRBV4-2 and TRBJ2-2, with 7 nucleotides matching TRBD2. Germline V gives CDR1 LGHNA, CDR2 YNFKEQ. This CDR3 contains 16 residues. Trimming took 7 bases from V and 2 from J; bases not matched to a gene: 10. In nucleotides, the CDR3 is TGTGCCAGCACGCCCGTCGAGGGACTAAACACCGGGGAGCTGTTTTTT. It yields the protein CASTPVEGLNTGELFF.

This sequence joins TRBV20-1 and TRBJ1-4; D is perhaps TRBD1 (5 bases). Germline assignment: CDR1 DFQATT and CDR2 SNEGSKA (reference sequence). This CDR3 region has 15 residues. V shed 3 bases and J shed 8 bases, with 19 bases lying between them. The CDR3 loop is CSASNSGGGGEKLFF. DNA for the CDR3: TGCAGTGCTAGTAATTCCGGGGGTGGCGGAGAAAAACTGTTTTTT.

The rearrangement joins TRBV6-1 to TRBJ1-5; 7 bases match TRBD1. Germline V lookup: CDR1 MNHNS, CDR2 SASEGT. The V and J ends lost 2 bases and 2 bases, in that order; junction bases with no gene match: 0. This CDR3 comprises 14 residues. The CDR3 loop is CASSEQGGNQPQHF. CDR3 coding DNA: TGTGCCAGCAGTGAACAGGGGGGCAATCAGCCCCAGCATTTT.

The V gene is TRBV4-1, the J gene TRBJ2-2; either TRBD1 or TRBD2 may supply D (5 bases each). V shed 3 bases and J shed 2 bases, with 16 bases lying between them. Germline loops: CDR1 MGHRA, CDR2 YSYEKL. The CDR3 loop spans 17 amino acids. CDR3 DNA sequence: TGCGCCAGCAGCCAGACCCGCTGGGGGTTTAACACCGGGGAGCTGTTTTTT. This codes for CASSQTRWGFNTGELFF.